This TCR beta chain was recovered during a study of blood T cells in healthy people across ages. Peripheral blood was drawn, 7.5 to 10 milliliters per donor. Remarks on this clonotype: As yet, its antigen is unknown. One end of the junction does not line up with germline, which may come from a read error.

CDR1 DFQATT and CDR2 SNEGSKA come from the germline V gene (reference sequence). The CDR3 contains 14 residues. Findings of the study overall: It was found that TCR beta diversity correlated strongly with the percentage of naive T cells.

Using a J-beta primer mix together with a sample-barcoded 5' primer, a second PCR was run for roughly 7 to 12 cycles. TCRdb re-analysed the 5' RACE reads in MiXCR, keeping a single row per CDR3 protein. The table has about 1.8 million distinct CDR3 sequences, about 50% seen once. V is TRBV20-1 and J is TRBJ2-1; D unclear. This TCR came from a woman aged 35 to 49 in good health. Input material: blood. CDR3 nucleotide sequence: TGCAGTGCTAGCATGCAGATTGCTTACAATGGGCAGTTCTTC. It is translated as CSASMQIAYNGQFF.